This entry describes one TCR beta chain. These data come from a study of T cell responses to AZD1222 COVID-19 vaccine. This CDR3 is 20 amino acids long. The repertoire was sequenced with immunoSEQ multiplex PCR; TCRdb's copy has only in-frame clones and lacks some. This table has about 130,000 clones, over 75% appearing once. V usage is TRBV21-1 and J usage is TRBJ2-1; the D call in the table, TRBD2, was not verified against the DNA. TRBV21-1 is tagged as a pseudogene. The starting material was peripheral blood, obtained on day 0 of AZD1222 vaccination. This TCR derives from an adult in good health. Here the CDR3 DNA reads TGTGCCAGCAGCAAAAGCTGGACTAGCGGGGGGGCCATGGCCTACAATGAGCAGTTCTTC. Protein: CASSKSWTSGGAMAYNEQFF.